Sequencing of this T cell receptor beta chain was carried out in a study of T cell clonality in common variable immunodeficiency. The method was immunoSEQ multiplex PCR; TCRdb's version includes in-frame clones alone and lacks a portion of them. The sample contains 25,000 to 35,000 clones, none of them singletons. This clone was seen many times. Coverage ceases 3 residues before the CDR3 finishes, and the germline J gene fills in the end. Germline trimming cut 7 bases from V and 1 base from J; bases unmatched to any gene: 1. The CDR3 runs to 12 residues. From germline, CDR1 is DFQATT and CDR2 SNEGSKA (reference sequence). Blood samples were heparinized, about 4.5 to 9 ml per donor.

The clonotype originates from a person aged 18 to 70 in good health. V and J are TRBV20-1 and TRBJ2-7; 10 bases are shared with TRBD2. Sequencing was done on a sample of peripheral blood mononuclear cells. Partial CDR3 DNA: TGCAGTGGAGCGGGGGGGTCCTACGAG. Its translation: CSGAGGSYE. The whole CDR3 is CSGAGGSYEQYF.